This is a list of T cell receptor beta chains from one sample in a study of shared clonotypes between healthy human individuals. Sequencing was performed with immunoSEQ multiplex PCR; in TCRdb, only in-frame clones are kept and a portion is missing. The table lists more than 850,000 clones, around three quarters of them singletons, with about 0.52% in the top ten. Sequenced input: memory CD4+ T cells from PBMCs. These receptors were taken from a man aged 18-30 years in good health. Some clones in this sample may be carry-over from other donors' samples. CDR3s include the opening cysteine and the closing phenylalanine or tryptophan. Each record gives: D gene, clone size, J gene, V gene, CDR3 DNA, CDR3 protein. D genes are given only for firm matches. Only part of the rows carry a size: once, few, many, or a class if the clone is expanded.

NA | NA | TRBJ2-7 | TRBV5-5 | TGTGCCAGCAGACGCAATAGGGGTCTTCCCTACGAGCAGTACTTC | CASRRNRGLPYEQYF
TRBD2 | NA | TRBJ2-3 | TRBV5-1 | TGCGCCAGCAGCCTGGGACTAGCGGTAGATACGCAGTATTTT | CASSLGLAVDTQYF
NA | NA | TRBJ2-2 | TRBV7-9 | TGTGCCAGCAGCTTAGCGGGAGTGGCAACCGGGGAGCTGTTTTTT | CASSLAGVATGELFF
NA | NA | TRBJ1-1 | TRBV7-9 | TGTGCCAGCAGACCAGGGGAGGGTGAAGCTTTCTTT | CASRPGEGEAFF
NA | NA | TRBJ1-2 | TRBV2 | TGTGCCAGCAGTCCGGACACGGCGGTCCTCGGCTACACCTTC | CASSPDTAVLGYTF
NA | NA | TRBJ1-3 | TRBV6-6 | TGTGCCATCAGGGGTACTGGAAACACCATATATTTT | CAIRGTGNTIYF
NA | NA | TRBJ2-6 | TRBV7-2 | TGTGCCAGCAGCGTAAGGGCTGGGGCCAACGTCCTGACTTTC | CASSVRAGANVLTF
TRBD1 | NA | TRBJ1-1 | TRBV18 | TGTGCCAGCTCACCAGGGACAGGGAGTTTTGAAGCTTTCTTT | CASSPGTGSFEAFF
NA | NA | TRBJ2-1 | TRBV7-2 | TGTGCCAGCAGCGACCGGGGCAGGGCATCCTACAATGAGCAGTTCTTC | CASSDRGRASYNEQFF
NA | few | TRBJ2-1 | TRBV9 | TGTGCCAGCAGCGTACAGGGCGGAGGGTTCAATGAGCAGTTCTTC | CASSVQGGGFNEQFF
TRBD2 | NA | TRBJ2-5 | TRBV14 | TGTGCCAGCAGCTCAGGCGGGAGAGAGACCCAGTACTTC | CASSSGGRETQYF
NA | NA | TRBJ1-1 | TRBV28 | TGTGCCAGCAGTTCCGGGGTAGGGAACGAAGCTTTCTTT | CASSSGVGNEAFF
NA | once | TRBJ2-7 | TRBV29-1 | TGCAGCGTTGGGCTGGGAGAGGAGCAGTACTTC | CSVGLGEEQYF
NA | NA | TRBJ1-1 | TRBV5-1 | TGCGCCAGCAGCCCGCAGGGAGGGTTCAATACTGAAGCTTTCTTT | CASSPQGGFNTEAFF
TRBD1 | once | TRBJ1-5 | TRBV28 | TGTGCCAGCAGCACAGGGGACCAGCCCCAGCATTTT | CASSTGDQPQHF
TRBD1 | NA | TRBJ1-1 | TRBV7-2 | TGTGCCAGCCGCAGGGGGCTGGGGAACACTGAAGCTTTCTTT | CASRRGLGNTEAFF
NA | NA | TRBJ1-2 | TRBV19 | TGTGCCAGTAGTATTACCCCAGACGAAAACTATGGCTACACCTTC | CASSITPDENYGYTF
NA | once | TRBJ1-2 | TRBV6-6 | TGTGCCAGCAGTTATATAGGTGGGCTACGGGTCTATGGCTACACCTTC | CASSYIGGLRVYGYTF
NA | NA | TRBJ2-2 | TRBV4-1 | TGCGCCAGCAGCCCGGGCCTTAGGGGGTCCGGGGAGCTGTTTTTT | CASSPGLRGSGELFF
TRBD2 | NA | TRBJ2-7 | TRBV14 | TGTGCCAGCAGCCGGGGACTAGCCTTCGGCGAGCAGTACTTC | CASSRGLAFGEQYF
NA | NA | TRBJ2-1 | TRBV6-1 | TGTGCCAGCACTGGGGGCGCGGGCAATGAGCAGTTCTTC | CASTGGAGNEQFF
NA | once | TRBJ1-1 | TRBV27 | TGTGCCAGCAGTTCCTGGACAGCGCCAGGTGGGACTGAAGCTTTCTTT | CASSSWTAPGGTEAFF
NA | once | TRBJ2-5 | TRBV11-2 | TGTGCCAGCAGCTTAGGCCCGGCGGAGACCCAGTACTTC | CASSLGPAETQYF
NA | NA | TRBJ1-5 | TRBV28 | TGTGCCAGCAGTTTATATGGGTATGGCAATCAGCCCCAGCATTTT | CASSLYGYGNQPQHF
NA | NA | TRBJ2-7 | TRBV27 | TGTGCCAGCAGTTCCCGAAATCTCCGACTCCGGGGGCAGTACTTC | CASSSRNLRLRGQYF
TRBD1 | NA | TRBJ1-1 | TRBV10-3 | TGTGCCATCAGTGAGTCGACAGGGCTGAACACTGAAGCTTTCTTT | CAISESTGLNTEAFF
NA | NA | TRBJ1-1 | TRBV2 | TGTGCCAGCAGCGCAGGGGAGAACACTGAAGCTTTCTTT | CASSAGENTEAFF
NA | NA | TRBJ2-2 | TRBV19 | TGTGCCACTCAAGGGAGTTCCACCGGGGAGCTGTTTTTT | CATQGSSTGELFF
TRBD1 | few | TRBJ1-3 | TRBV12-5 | TGTGCTAGTGGCTCCATCCGGGACAGGGGGCTATATGGAAACACCATATATTTT | CASGSIRDRGLYGNTIYF
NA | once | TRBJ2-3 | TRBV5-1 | TGCGCCAGCAGCTTCGGGCGGGCCAGCCGAACAGATACGCAGTATTTT | CASSFGRASRTDTQYF
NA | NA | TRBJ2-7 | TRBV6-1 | TGTGCCAGCAGGATTACAGGGGACTCACTCGAGCAGTACTTC | CASRITGDSLEQYF
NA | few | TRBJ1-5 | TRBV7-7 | TGTGCCAGCAGCTTAGACGAGGATCAGCCCCAGCATTTT | CASSLDEDQPQHF
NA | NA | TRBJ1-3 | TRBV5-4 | TGTGCCAGCAGCTTGGGAGGCAGCTCTGGAAACACCATATATTTT | CASSLGGSSGNTIYF